One sample yielded the 28 T cell receptor beta chains listed below, sequenced in a study of T-cell reconstitution after alpha-beta-depleted transplantation in children. Using unique molecular identifiers, the investigators prepared the TCRbeta library. TCRdb analysed the PCR reads with MiXCR anew, one entry per CDR3 protein. The sample consists of approximately 220,000 distinct CDR3 sequences, approximately 15% of them appearing once. The sequencing here drew on PBMCs, mostly from graft donor cells, taken 360 days after TCRalphabeta/CD19-depleted stem cell transplant. The receptor set was obtained from a male patient between 2 and 15 years old who had a stem cell transplant for acute lymphoblastic leukemia, so the T cells may come from the graft donor.

V is TRBV29-1 and J is TRBJ2-1; 7 nucleotides line up with TRBD1. The CDR3 totals 14 residues. The J segment lost 3 bases and the V segment lost 6 bases, leaving 8 bases of the junction unmatched. Germline V gene sequence: CDR1 SQVTM, CDR2 ANQGSEA. As DNA, the CDR3 is TGCAGCGTCAGGACAGGAAACCTCTACAATGAGCAGTTCTTC. As protein: CSVRTGNLYNEQFF.

This clonotype was detected a few times. The chain joins TRBV7-2 to TRBJ1-4; D is undetermined. CDR1 is SGHTA, CDR2 FQGNSA, per germline. The germline V and J ends were trimmed by 0 bases and 8 bases, with 19 bases remaining between them. The CDR3 extends over 17 amino acids. CDR3 bases: TGTGCCAGCAGCTTAGCGCCGGGTCCCGCTAAAGGGGAAAAACTGTTTTTT. Amino acids: CASSLAPGPAKGEKLFF.

J is TRBJ1-1 and V is TRBV7-8, with 7 bases that match TRBD1. This CDR3 has 15 residues. Germline CDR1 SGHVS, CDR2 FQNEAQ. The junction had 4 bases not matched to a gene; V was cut back by 1 base and J by 2 bases. The CDR3, as DNA: TGTGCCAGCAGCTTAGAGGGGACAGTTAACACTGAAGCTTTCTTT. Its translation: CASSLEGTVNTEAFF.

In its sample, this clonotype was seen many times. The genes are TRBV9 and TRBJ2-3; no clear D gene. This CDR3 spans 13 amino acids. Trimming left V 1 base short and J 6 bases short, with 9 bases between. CDR1 is SGDLS, CDR2 YYNGEE, per germline. The CDR3 nucleotides read TGTGCCAGCAGCGTACTCCGGCCCGATACGCAGTATTTT. Translating it yields CASSVLRPDTQYF.

The table lists this clonotype with many counts. The chain links TRBV7-9 to TRBJ2-1, with D possibly being TRBD1 (7 bases). CDR1 is SEHNR, CDR2 FQNEAQ, per germline (reference sequence). This CDR3 comprises 15 residues. The V gene lost 8 bases and the J gene lost 3 bases, with 17 bases spanning the gap. CDR3 residues: CASLGGGVSYNEQFF. In DNA, the CDR3 is TGTGCCAGCCTAGGAGGGGGCGTTAGCTACAATGAGCAGTTCTTC.

In this sample, this clonotype turned up a few times. The genes are TRBV15 and TRBJ2-7; D gene unclear. V lost 0 bases and J 0 bases, leaving 12 bases between the germline ends. The length of the CDR3 is 16 residues. Germline assignment: CDR1 LNHNV and CDR2 YYDKDF (reference sequence). The CDR3 region has the DNA TGTGCCACCAGCAGAGAGAGACACATTACCTCCTACGAGCAGTACTTC. Its translation is CATSRERHITSYEQYF.

This clonotype was detected ten times or more. The chain employs TRBV4-3 and TRBJ2-4; the match to TRBD1 covers 7 bases. The V and J ends lost 3 bases and 7 bases, in that order; junction bases with no gene match: 9. This CDR3 region has 15 residues. Germline CDR1 is LGHNA and CDR2 is YSLEER. CDR3 loop: CASSHYRGPGNIQYF. The DNA of the CDR3 is TGCGCCAGCAGCCATTATAGGGGGCCGGGTAACATTCAGTACTTC.

This clonotype was picked up a small number of times. The rearrangement links TRBV7-9 to TRBJ2-7; D is unclear. The germline V and J ends were trimmed by 3 bases and 7 bases, with 13 bases remaining between them. The CDR3 covers 13 residues. Per germline, CDR1 SEHNR and CDR2 FQNEAQ (reference sequence). The CDR3 protein is CASSFTGIWEQYF. The CDR3 DNA is TGTGCCAGCAGCTTCACTGGGATCTGGGAGCAGTACTTC.

The chain uses TRBV7-2 and TRBJ2-7; 11 positions agree with TRBD2. Unmatched junction bases numbered 5, after V lost 5 bases and J lost 8 bases. CDR3 size: 13 residues. Germline V gene data show CDR1 as SGHTA and CDR2 as FQGNSA. The CDR3 loop reads CASSALAGAQQYF. Here the CDR3 DNA reads TGTGCCAGCAGCGCACTAGCGGGAGCTCAGCAGTACTTC.

This clonotype has only a few counts. The chain is built from TRBV5-1 and TRBJ2-1; D is unresolved. V was cut by 3 bases and J by 4 bases, with 8 bases left in between. The CDR3 spans 13 residues. Germline V CDR1 and CDR2: SGHRS, YFSETQ. The CDR3 coding sequence is TGCGCCAGCAGCTGGCGATCGTACAATGAGCAGTTCTTC. Protein: CASSWRSYNEQFF.

The chain links TRBV7-2 to TRBJ1-4, with a possible D match to TRBD1 (5 bases). V was pared by 2 bases and J by 7 bases, with 11 bases between. Germline V lookup: CDR1 SGHTA, CDR2 FQGNSA. The CDR3 consists of 14 residues. The CDR3 DNA follows: TGTGCCAGCAGCTTACGTTCGGGGGGTGAAAAACTGTTTTTT. It translates to CASSLRSGGEKLFF.

The chain couples TRBV27 to TRBJ2-7, with a possible D match to TRBD2 (6 bases). This CDR3 has 15 amino acids. Trimming cost V 3 bases and J 6 bases, with 18 bases left between them. Germline CDR1 is MNHEY and CDR2 is SMNVEV (reference sequence). The CDR3 loop is CASSFLSGLALEQYF. Here the CDR3 DNA reads TGTGCCAGCAGTTTCCTTAGCGGTCTCGCCCTCGAGCAGTACTTC.

This chain connects TRBV12-3 or TRBV12-4 to TRBJ1-1; 8 nucleotides line up with TRBD1. This CDR3 region has 15 residues. V shed 6 bases, J shed 1 base, and the junction held 7 bases outside the gene matches. The CDR3 here is CASRQRTGGNTEAFF. The CDR3 nucleotides are TGTGCCAGCAGGCAAAGAACAGGGGGGAACACTGAAGCTTTCTTT.

The V gene is TRBV24-1, the J gene TRBJ2-3, with D perhaps TRBD1 or TRBD2 (6 bases each). Trimming cost V 8 bases and J 1 base, with 12 bases left between them. This CDR3 region has 14 residues. The germline gives CDR1 KGHDR, CDR2 SFDVKD. The CDR3 sequence: CATKGGVGTDTQYF. The CDR3 region has the DNA TGTGCCACCAAGGGGGGTGTTGGCACAGATACGCAGTATTTT.

This clonotype has more than one count but fewer than ten. Germline is not matched at one junction end, which may reflect a read error. This chain uses TRBV7-2 with TRBJ2-4; the D call may be TRBD1 or TRBD2 (6 bases each). Germline V CDR1 and CDR2: SGHTA, FQGNSA. The CDR3 extends over 15 amino acids. For the CDR3, the DNA is TGTGCCAGCAGCTTAGCACCGGGGGCCAAAAACGTTCAGTACTTC. This sequence encodes CASSLAPGAKNVQYF. Based on the CDR3 plus reference TRBV7-2 and TRBJ2-4, the full variable domain is GAGVSQSPSNKVTEKGKDVELRCDPISGHTALYWYRQSLGQGLEFLIYFQGNSAPDKSGLPSDRFSAERTGGSVSTLTIQRTQQEDSAVYLCASSLAPGAKNVQYFGAGTRLSVL.

This sequence joins TRBV20-1 and TRBJ2-1, with a weak D call TRBD1 (5 bases). V was pared by 3 bases and J by 8 bases, with 14 bases between. Germline CDR1 and CDR2: DFQATT and SNEGSKA (reference sequence). This CDR3 region has 13 residues. Here the CDR3 DNA reads TGCAGTGCTAGTTCTGGTCAGGGCGATGAGCAGTTCTTC. This encodes CSASSGQGDEQFF.

The genes are TRBV7-9 and TRBJ1-6; 10 nucleotides match TRBD1. The germline gives CDR1 SEHNR, CDR2 FQNEAQ (reference sequence). The CDR3 has 14 amino acids. Unmatched junction bases numbered 1, after V lost 5 bases and J lost 6 bases. CDR3 nucleotide sequence: TGTGCCAGCAGCGGACAGGGGGGTAATTCACCCCTCCACTTT. Its protein product is CASSGQGGNSPLHF.

This clonotype was picked up a small number of times. The rearrangement links TRBV19 to TRBJ1-1, with TRBD1 as a possible D gene (5 bases). Germline-derived CDR1 and CDR2 are LNHDA and SQIVND (reference sequence). Trimming removed 1 base from V and 1 base from J, with 13 bases in between. The CDR3 runs 16 residues. CDR3 coding DNA: TGTGCCAGTAGTATAGCCCCGGGACTTACGAACACTGAAGCTTTCTTT. Translated, it gives CASSIAPGLTNTEAFF. The full variable domain, rest sourced from reference TRBV19 and TRBJ1-1, is DGGITQSPKYLFRKEGQNVTLSCEQNLNHDAMYWYRQDPGQGLRLIYYSQIVNDFQKGDIAEGYSVSREKKESFPLTVTSAQKNPTAFYLCASSIAPGLTNTEAFFGQGTRLTVV.

The genes are TRBV14 and TRBJ2-7, with D possibly TRBD2 on 5 matching bases. This CDR3 comprises 14 residues. V gave up 3 bases and J gave up 7 bases, with 16 bases separating them. The germline gives CDR1 SGHDN, CDR2 FVKESK. As DNA, the CDR3 is TGTGCCAGCAGCCACCTTGGGCCTGCGGGTGAGCAGTACTTC. The encoded protein is CASSHLGPAGEQYF.

This chain joins TRBV20-1 and TRBJ2-7; D might be TRBD1 (6 bases). Trimming pared 3 bases from V and 5 bases from J, leaving 14 bases between. This CDR3 has 13 residues. Germline-derived CDR1 and CDR2 are DFQATT and SNEGSKA (reference sequence). The CDR3 bases are TGCAGTGCTAGGAAGACAGGCGGGCACGAGCAGTACTTC. This sequence encodes CSARKTGGHEQYF.

This clonotype was picked up many times. V and J are TRBV30 and TRBJ2-1, with D hard to call. The length of the CDR3 is 14 residues. Trimming cost V 3 bases and J 5 bases, with 14 bases left between them. Germline CDR1 and CDR2: GTSNPN and SVGIG (reference sequence). This chain's CDR3 is CAWSPGTPDNEQFF. As DNA, the CDR3 is TGTGCCTGGAGCCCAGGTACCCCCGACAATGAGCAGTTCTTC.

This clonotype has only a few counts. This chain connects TRBV4-2 to TRBJ2-1, with 12 bases fitting TRBD2. The CDR3 is made up of 17 amino acids. Germline CDR1 is LGHNA and CDR2 is YNFKEQ. The ends lost 1 base at V and 1 base at J; junction bases unmatched: 2. Here the CDR3 reads CASSQGTSGVSYNEQFF. The CDR3 nucleotides are TGTGCCAGCAGCCAAGGGACTAGCGGGGTTTCCTACAATGAGCAGTTCTTC.

The V call is TRBV3-1, the J call TRBJ2-7; D is ambiguous. CDR1 and CDR2 from the germline V gene are LGHDT and YNNKEL (reference sequence). Trimming left V 0 bases short and J 2 bases short, with 8 bases between. The CDR3 is 14 residues long. CDR3 protein: CASSQDLRTYEQYF. CDR3 bases: TGTGCCAGCAGCCAAGACCTTCGCACCTACGAGCAGTACTTC.

A few counts support this clonotype. The chain combines TRBV5-1 with TRBJ2-7; 11 nucleotides agree with TRBD1. Looked up from germline, CDR1 is SGHRS and CDR2 is YFSETQ. The length of the CDR3 is 15 residues. The V segment lost 4 bases and the J segment 1 base; nucleotides outside the gene matches: 4. The chain's CDR3 is CASSQGTGGSYEQYF. As DNA, the CDR3 is TGCGCCAGCAGCCAAGGGACAGGGGGTTCCTACGAGCAGTACTTC.

In its sample, this clonotype was seen a few times. This chain links TRBV6-5 with TRBJ1-1; possible D gene TRBD1, 6 bases. The CDR3 is made up of 11 amino acids. The V gene's germline CDR1 is MNHEY and CDR2 SVGAGI. V lost 9 bases, J lost 11 bases, and 16 bases lay in between. The CDR3 reads CASLQGLSAFF. CDR3 in DNA: TGTGCCAGTCTTCAGGGGTTAAGTGCTTTCTTT.

This clonotype was found once. The CDR3: CASSQDGLADSTDTQYF. Written as DNA, the CDR3 is TGTGCCAGCAGCCAAGATGGGCTAGCGGATAGCACAGATACGCAGTATTTT. The V call is TRBV4-2, the J call TRBJ2-3; TRBD2 aligns across 7 bases. After removal of 0 bases from V and 0 bases from J, the junction contained 6 bases not matched to a gene. The CDR3 is 17 residues long. Germline V gives CDR1 LGHNA, CDR2 YNFKEQ.

The genes are TRBV4-2 and TRBJ2-2, with TRBD2 matching 12 bases. V lost 1 base to trimming and J lost 5 bases; unmatched junction nucleotides: 8. In germline, CDR1 is LGHNA, CDR2 YNFKEQ. The CDR3 runs to 18 residues. The CDR3 DNA follows: TGTGCCAGCAGCCAAGGGGGGCTAGCGGGGGGGCATACCGGGGAGCTGTTTTTT. Encoded protein: CASSQGGLAGGHTGELFF.

This clonotype was observed a handful of times. The CDR3 sequence: CASSLGASGGAGETQYF. The CDR3, as DNA: TGTGCCAGCAGTTTAGGGGCCAGCGGGGGGGCCGGAGAGACCCAGTACTTC. The rearrangement uses TRBV28 and TRBJ2-5; 10 bases are shared with TRBD2. The CDR3 has 17 amino acids. V shed 2 bases, J shed 4 bases, and the junction held 10 bases outside the gene matches. Germline loops: CDR1 MDHEN, CDR2 SYDVKM.